This T cell receptor beta chain comes out of a study of blood T cell repertoires in COVID-19. Study in general: T cells, B-cell-depleted T cells, or PBMCs supplied cDNA or gDNA.

The CDR3 totals 15 residues. Germline V lookup: CDR1 MNHNY, CDR2 SVGAGI (reference sequence). The V segment lost 5 bases and the J segment 1 base; nucleotides outside the gene matches: 7. Source study methods: Estimated nucleated cell counts came from reference gene primer amplification. Measured with immunoSEQ multiplex PCR; TCRdb has only the in-frame clones, and not every one. V, J and clone size reflect that table, while D and trimming were determined from the DNA. Among roughly 190,000 clones, over 70% were seen once, and the ten largest hold less than 3.5%. The rearrangement joins TRBV6-6 to TRBJ2-7; 8 bases agree with TRBD1. This TCR derives from a man between 45 and 60 years old with active or convalescent COVID-19. Sequences were obtained from peripheral blood. CDR3 protein: CASSRPTGESYEQYF. CDR3 nucleotide sequence: TGTGCCAGCAGTCGACCGACAGGGGAATCCTACGAGCAGTACTTC.